Below are 22 T cell receptor beta chains sequenced from a single sample in a study of cytomegalovirus exposure and HLA in healthy donors. The PCR ran on 60 Vbeta and 13 Jbeta primers. Assay: immunoSEQ multiplex PCR; the TCRdb copy retains only in-frame clones and omits some. The sample yields under 110,000 clones, 75% to 85% seen once. The source material was PBMCs. The receptors derive from a man aged 45 to 65 in good health and CMV-seronegative.

V gene TRBV4-3 combines with J gene TRBJ2-2; D unresolved. The V and J ends lost 0 bases and 2 bases respectively, with 7 bases between them. This CDR3 is built from 15 residues. Per the germline V gene, CDR1 is LGHNA and CDR2 is YSLEER. CDR3 in DNA: TGCGCCAGCAGCCAAGACCCCTATAACACCGGGGAGCTGTTTTTT. The encoded protein is CASSQDPYNTGELFF.

The chain couples TRBV9 to TRBJ1-6; D remains unclear. V was cut by 0 bases and J by 9 bases, with 10 bases left in between. Germline V lookup: CDR1 SGDLS, CDR2 YYNGEE. CDR3 length: 14 residues. CDR3 sequence (DNA): TGTGCCAGCAGCGTAGGGCGGGTTTCTTCACCCCTCCACTTT. Protein: CASSVGRVSSPLHF.

This sequence joins TRBV9 and TRBJ2-1; no definite D call. The V gene lost 0 bases and the J gene lost 8 bases, with 9 bases spanning the gap. CDR3 length: 13 amino acids. Germline V gene lookup returns CDR1 SGDLS and CDR2 YYNGEE. This CDR3 reads CASSVGLGYEQFF. Written as DNA, the CDR3 is TGTGCCAGCAGCGTAGGCCTCGGTTATGAGCAGTTCTTC.

The chain joins TRBV19 to TRBJ2-7; D unclear. The germline CDR1 and CDR2 sequences are LNHDA and SQIVND (reference sequence). The CDR3 extends over 13 amino acids. V lost 3 bases and J lost 4, with 10 bases in between. The CDR3 bases are TGTGCCAGTAGTATTAACCCCCAGTACGAGCAGTACTTC. Translating gives CASSINPQYEQYF.

The V and J genes are TRBV5-8 and TRBJ1-1, with unresolved D. The V gene's germline CDR1 is SGHTS and CDR2 YDEGEE. This CDR3 is built from 13 residues. The V gene lost 0 bases and the J gene lost 8 bases, with 11 bases spanning the gap. CDR3 residues: CASSLGRLLEAFF. In nucleotides, the CDR3 is TGTGCCAGCAGCTTGGGACGACTACTCGAAGCTTTCTTT.

This chain connects TRBV27 to TRBJ2-7; 13 nucleotides match TRBD2. Per the germline V gene, CDR1 is MNHEY and CDR2 is SMNVEV (reference sequence). The CDR3 runs 16 residues. Unmatched junction bases numbered 11, after V lost 8 bases and J lost 4 bases. The CDR3 nucleotides are TGTGCCAGCCGAAAAGGACTAGCGGGGGCCCTTTACGAGCAGTACGTC. Protein: CASRKGLAGALYEQYV.

The chain combines TRBV25-1 with TRBJ1-5, with D tentatively TRBD1 (5 bases). This CDR3 is 15 amino acids long. V lost 3 bases, J lost 2 bases, and 11 bases lay in between. Germline values: CDR1 MGHDK, CDR2 SYGVNS. The DNA of the CDR3 is TGTGCCAGCAGTGAGTCCAGGGATGGCAATCAGCCCCAGCATTTT. This sequence encodes CASSESRDGNQPQHF. The entire variable domain, with the rest obtained from reference TRBV25-1 and TRBJ1-5, is as follows: EADIYQTPRYLVIGTGKKITLECSQTMGHDKMYWYQQDPGMELHLIHYSYGVNSTEKGDLSSESTVSRIRTEHFPLTLESARPSHTSQYLCASSESRDGNQPQHFGDGTRLSIL.

The rearrangement uses TRBV23-1 and TRBJ2-1; TRBD2 matches 8 bases. TRBV23-1 is an ORF, with its function uncertain. With V trimmed by 2 bases and J by 6 bases, 9 bases remained unmatched. The CDR3 consists of 16 residues. CDR3 residues: CASSQPRGGWGNEQFF. DNA for the CDR3: TGCGCCAGCAGTCAACCCCGGGGGGGCTGGGGCAATGAGCAGTTCTTC.

The chain combines TRBV19 with TRBJ2-2; 7 bases line up with TRBD2. This CDR3 is 16 amino acids long. With V trimmed by 11 bases and J by 7 bases, 19 bases remained unmatched. CDR1 LNHDA and CDR2 SQIVND come from the germline V gene (reference sequence). The DNA for the CDR3 is TGTGCCGGGATAGCTGTGCGGGGGTATGCGGTCGGGGAGCTGTTTTTT. This translates into CAGIAVRGYAVGELFF.

The chain combines TRBV7-9 with TRBJ1-1; TRBD1 matches 7 bases. V shed 6 bases and J 8 bases; nucleotides not matched to a gene: 6. The CDR3 covers 12 residues. Germline V gene lookup returns CDR1 SEHNR and CDR2 FQNEAQ (reference sequence). In DNA, the CDR3 is TGTGCCAGCAGTCGCGACAGGGTAGAAGCTTTCTTT. Protein: CASSRDRVEAFF.

The chain joins TRBV2 to TRBJ1-5; TRBD1 matches 12 bases. The germline gives CDR1 SNHLY, CDR2 FYNNEI. V gave up 0 bases and J gave up 3 bases; unmatched junction bases: 3. This CDR3 comprises 17 residues. This CDR3 is CASSEARGQGANQPQHF. For the CDR3, the DNA is TGTGCCAGCAGTGAAGCGCGGGGACAGGGGGCCAATCAGCCCCAGCATTTT.

The rearrangement uses TRBV19 and TRBJ1-2; no clear D gene. Germline CDR1 is LNHDA and CDR2 is SQIVND (reference sequence). Trimming shortened V by 6 bases and J by 6 bases, and 11 bases separated the two germline ends. The CDR3 length is 12 residues. CDR3 DNA sequence: TGTGCCAGTAGCTACGGCGGTAATGGCTACACCTTC. Its protein product is CASSYGGNGYTF.

The chain is built from TRBV28 and TRBJ2-5, with TRBD1 matching 8 bases. Germline CDR1 reads MDHEN; CDR2 reads SYDVKM. The CDR3 loop spans 15 amino acids. The junction had 9 bases not matched to a gene; V was cut back by 6 bases and J by 3 bases. CDR3 loop: CASSASGQAEETQYF. In DNA form, the CDR3 reads TGTGCCAGCAGCGCCTCGGGACAGGCCGAAGAGACCCAGTACTTC.

The chain employs TRBV29-1 and TRBJ1-2; 7 nucleotides line up with TRBD1. The germline V gene encodes CDR1 SQVTM and CDR2 ANQGSEA. The CDR3 totals 11 residues. J gave up 5 bases and V 3 bases, and 0 bases lay outside the gene matches. The CDR3 nucleotides read TGCAGCGTTGACAGGGGGTATGGCTACACCTTC. Protein: CSVDRGYGYTF.

V and J are TRBV4-3 and TRBJ2-7; no firm D call. Trimming removed 0 bases at V and 3 bases at J, with 9 bases between. In germline, CDR1 is LGHNA, CDR2 YSLEER. The CDR3 runs 14 residues. The CDR3 DNA reads as TGCGCCAGCAGCCAAGAAGCGTCCCGCTACGAGCAGTACTTC. This sequence encodes CASSQEASRYEQYF.

The chain combines TRBV7-8 with TRBJ1-5, with no clear D. Germline assignment: CDR1 SGHVS and CDR2 FQNEAQ. V was pared by 1 base and J by 3 bases, with 10 bases between. This CDR3 contains 15 residues. CDR3: CASSLVRGNNQPQHF. The DNA for the CDR3 is TGTGCCAGCAGCTTAGTTAGAGGGAACAATCAGCCCCAGCATTTT.

The V and J genes are TRBV28 and TRBJ2-7; possible D gene TRBD2, 7 bases. The CDR3 is made up of 17 amino acids. V was clipped by 5 bases and J by 3 bases, with 23 bases between them. In germline, CDR1 is MDHEN, CDR2 SYDVKM. This chain's CDR3 is CASSPPGGASPLYEQYV. CDR3 DNA: TGTGCCAGCAGTCCCCCTGGGGGGGCTTCTCCCCTCTACGAGCAGTACGTC.

The chain joins TRBV5-1 to TRBJ2-5; no clear D. From germline, CDR1 is SGHRS and CDR2 YFSETQ. This CDR3 has 12 residues. V lost 3 bases and J lost 1, with 4 bases in between. The CDR3: CASSSFQETQYF. CDR3 nucleotides: TGCGCCAGCAGCTCCTTCCAAGAGACCCAGTACTTC.

The V gene is TRBV9, the J gene TRBJ2-1; TRBD2 agrees at 11 bases. CDR3 length: 14 amino acids. Trimming took 0 bases from V and 10 from J; bases not matched to a gene: 3. Germline-derived CDR1 and CDR2 are SGDLS and YYNGEE. In DNA form, the CDR3 reads TGTGCCAGCAGCGTAGCTAGCGGGGGGTTAGAGCAGTTCTTC. It codes for CASSVASGGLEQFF.

The rearrangement uses TRBV6-5 and TRBJ1-2; no definite D call. This CDR3 region has 14 residues. V was shortened by 2 bases and J by 0 bases, with 7 bases between the two germline ends. Germline assignment: CDR1 MNHEY and CDR2 SVGAGI. CDR3 protein: CASSYSNSNYGYTF. In nucleotides, the CDR3 is TGTGCCAGCAGTTACAGCAATTCTAACTATGGCTACACCTTC.

V usage is TRBV5-1 and J usage is TRBJ2-2, with 14 bases lining up with TRBD2. The CDR3 runs to 17 residues. The trim removed 3 bases at V and 4 bases at J, leaving 5 bases unmatched. CDR1 and CDR2 from the germline V gene are SGHRS and YFSETQ. The DNA for the CDR3 is TGCGCCAGCAGCTCGGGGACTAGCGGGGGATTCACCGGGGAGCTGTTTTTT. Residues: CASSSGTSGGFTGELFF.

V and J are TRBV6-6 and TRBJ2-1; 11 bases are a match to TRBD2. The CDR3 sequence is 15 residues long. Trimming took 6 bases from V and 8 from J; bases not matched to a gene: 9. The germline V gene has CDR1 MNHNY and CDR2 SVGAGI (reference sequence). The chain's CDR3 is CASRSSGGSLDEQFF. As DNA, the CDR3 is TGTGCCAGCAGGTCTAGCGGGGGGTCATTAGATGAGCAGTTCTTC.